Listed below are T cell receptor beta chains from one sample, sequenced in a study of cytomegalovirus exposure and HLA in healthy donors. Sequenced by immunoSEQ multiplex PCR; TCRdb stores in-frame clones only, minus some. The table records about 150,000 clones, around 93% of them present only once. The sample was PBMCs. The source of these receptors is a man between 18 and 29 years old in good health and CMV-seropositive. Each CDR3 is given with its conserved first and last residue. The D gene is left open where the match is weak. A row's size may be missing; if present it is once, few, many or a size class.

j_call	cdr3_length	d_call	v_call	clone_size	cdr3_aa	cdr3_nt
TRBJ2-1	17	TRBD1	TRBV9	NA	CASSVGVGGQGYNEQFF	TGTGCCAGCAGCGTAGGTGTAGGGGGACAGGGCTACAATGAGCAGTTCTTC
TRBJ2-3	16	TRBD2	TRBV19	once	CASSITWLAATDTQYF	TGTGCCAGTAGTATAACGTGGCTAGCGGCCACAGATACGCAGTATTTT
TRBJ1-2	13	NA	TRBV10-3	NA	CAISGEGLYGYTF	TGTGCCATCAGTGGAGAGGGATTATATGGCTACACCTTC
TRBJ2-5	13	NA	TRBV18	NA	CASSYEGEETQYF	TGTGCCAGCTCCTACGAGGGGGAGGAGACCCAGTACTTC
TRBJ2-7	17	NA	TRBV13	NA	CASSPRGGSEPTYEQYF	TGTGCCAGCAGCCCCCGTGGTGGGAGCGAACCTACCTACGAGCAGTACTTC
TRBJ1-6	14	TRBD1	TRBV5-4	NA	CASSHRDRVSPLHF	TGTGCCAGCAGCCACCGGGACAGGGTGTCACCCCTCCACTTT
TRBJ2-2	14	NA	TRBV15	NA	CATSRGTVTGELFF	TGTGCCACCAGCAGAGGGACAGTCACCGGGGAGCTGTTTTTT
TRBJ2-7	19	TRBD2	TRBV28	NA	CASSSSIPTGLAGVREQYF	TGTGCCAGCAGTTCATCCATTCCGACAGGACTAGCGGGAGTGCGGGAGCAGTACTTC
TRBJ2-7	16	TRBD2	TRBV5-1	NA	CASSLGGLAGLYEQYF	TGCGCCAGCAGCTTGGGGGGACTAGCGGGCCTCTACGAGCAGTACTTC
TRBJ2-5	13	NA	TRBV5-6	NA	CASSFVSGETQYF	TGTGCCAGCAGCTTCGTGAGTGGAGAGACCCAGTACTTC
TRBJ2-1	16	TRBD2	TRBV7-9	NA	CASSLALAGTYNEQFF	TGTGCCAGCAGCTTAGCGCTAGCGGGAACTTACAATGAGCAGTTCTTC
TRBJ2-7	14	TRBD2	TRBV2	NA	CASRELAGVGEQYF	TGTGCCAGCAGGGAACTAGCGGGAGTGGGGGAGCAGTACTTC
TRBJ2-7	13	NA	TRBV7-2	NA	CASSLGRAYEQYF	TGTGCCAGCAGCTTAGGTCGGGCCTACGAGCAGTACTTC
TRBJ2-7	13	NA	TRBV7-8	NA	CASSLDSSYEQYF	TGTGCCAGCAGCTTGGACAGCTCCTACGAGCAGTACTTC